This T cell receptor (beta chain) was found in a study of OX40 agonist ivuxolimab in advanced cancers. The wider study: At 0.01 to 10 mg/kg, ivuxolimab was administered intravenously to patients every 2 weeks.

Repertoires were generated with immunoSEQ multiplex PCR, while TCRdb's copy carries only in-frame clones and drops some. Here the sample spans tens of thousands of clones, about nine tenths being singletons. This CDR3 spans 15 amino acids. Germline V lookup: CDR1 MGHRA, CDR2 YSYEKL. The ends were cut back, 4 bases at V and 0 bases at J, with 12 bases in the middle. The material sequenced was CD4+ or CD8+ T cells sorted from blood, taken in a trial of the OX40 agonist ivuxolimab. This sequence joins TRBV4-1 and TRBJ1-2, with D maybe TRBD1 (6 bases). This clonotype was sampled from an adult with an advanced solid tumor such as melanoma, head and neck, liver or kidney cancer. Here the CDR3 DNA reads TGCGCCAGCAGCCTTGAACAGGGACCTAACTATGGCTACACCTTC. Its protein product is CASSLEQGPNYGYTF.